This is a list of T cell receptor beta chains from one sample in a study of T cell repertoires in cytomegalovirus infection. Their recognized antigens are unknown. TCRdb redid the calling of the reads with MiXCR, one entry per CDR3 protein. The data contain hundreds of thousands of distinct CDR3 sequences, less than 35% of them seen just once; the ten biggest clones take up roughly 13%. Sequencing was performed on cultured CD8+ T cells from PBMCs, taken from culture after CMV antigen stimulation. The receptors originated from a human donor in good health (CMV status not recorded). Some clones in this sample may be carry-over from other donors' samples. Each CDR3 is given with its conserved first and last residue. D genes are given only for firm matches. The listing skips clone size in some rows; elsewhere it reads once, few, many or a size class.

abundance	j_gene	v_gene	d_gene	len	CDR3aa	CDR3nt
-	TRBJ1-6	TRBV7-9	TRBD1	15	CASRDRTSYNSPLHF	TGTGCCAGCCGGGACAGGACCTCCTATAATTCACCCCTCCACTTT
-	TRBJ1-2	TRBV10-3	TRBD1	15	CAISDGTGTNYGYTF	TGTGCCATCAGCGACGGGACAGGGACTAACTATGGCTACACCTTC
many	TRBJ2-7	TRBV4-1	TRBD1	15	CASSQRGTGYDEQYF	TGCGCCAGCAGCCAAAGGGGGACAGGGTACGACGAGCAGTACTTC
few	TRBJ2-5	TRBV6-2/TRBV6-3	-	18	CASSYRSIALGAGETQYF	TGTGCCAGCAGTTACCGGTCGATAGCGTTAGGGGCTGGAGAGACCCAGTACTTC
-	TRBJ1-2	TRBV6-5	-	14	CASSYLQGIDGYTF	TGTGCCAGCAGTTACTTACAGGGTATAGATGGCTACACCTTC
few	TRBJ1-1	TRBV12-3/TRBV12-4	-	12	CASSWAGTEAFF	TGTGCCAGCAGTTGGGCTGGGACTGAAGCTTTCTTT
few	TRBJ1-3	TRBV27	-	16	CASSLSGHYSGNTIYF	TGTGCCAGCAGTTTATCTGGGCATTACTCTGGAAACACCATATATTTT
-	TRBJ2-2	TRBV27	-	14	CASSRTRNTGELFF	TGTGCCAGCAGTAGGACAAGGAACACCGGGGAGCTGTTTTTT
-	TRBJ1-1	TRBV5-4	TRBD1	14	CASSLGTGPPEAFF	TGTGCCAGCAGCTTGGGGACAGGGCCCCCTGAAGCTTTCTTT
-	TRBJ2-1	TRBV7-3	-	14	CASSSSSGYNEQFF	TGTGCCAGCAGCTCCAGTAGTGGATACAATGAGCAGTTCTTC
many	TRBJ2-3	TRBV7-2	-	14	CASQVGGSTDTQYF	TGTGCCAGCCAAGTAGGGGGGAGCACAGATACGCAGTATTTT
few	TRBJ1-1	TRBV11-2	-	16	CASSLAWTDPNTEAFF	TGTGCCAGCAGCTTAGCTTGGACAGACCCGAACACTGAAGCTTTCTTT
few	TRBJ2-1	TRBV6-1	TRBD1	14	CASSHRGPGDEQFF	TGTGCCAGCAGTCACAGGGGGCCGGGGGATGAGCAGTTCTTC
few	TRBJ1-5	TRBV6-1	-	14	CTSSGTGTYQPQHF	TGTACCAGCAGTGGAACAGGGACATACCAGCCCCAGCATTTT
-	TRBJ2-7	TRBV4-1	-	14	CASSQDEGGSEQYF	TGCGCCAGCAGCCAAGATGAGGGGGGGAGCGAGCAGTACTTC
-	TRBJ2-3	TRBV13	TRBD2	20	CASSHLLQTSGGISTDTQYF	TGTGCCAGCAGCCACCTTCTACAGACTAGCGGGGGGATTAGCACAGATACGCAGTATTTT
-	TRBJ1-5	TRBV19	-	13	CASSTREDQPQHF	TGTGCCAGTAGTACCCGTGAGGATCAGCCCCAGCATTTT
-	TRBJ2-1	TRBV6-2/TRBV6-3	TRBD2	13	CASGLAGANEQFF	TGTGCCAGCGGACTAGCGGGGGCCAATGAGCAGTTCTTC
few	TRBJ2-4	TRBV27	-	16	CASSPLAGYNKNIQYF	TGTGCCAGCAGTCCCTTGGCGGGATACAATAAAAACATTCAGTACTTC
few	TRBJ2-7	TRBV7-6	-	13	CASSFSDSYEQYF	TGTGCCAGTTCCTTCAGCGATTCCTACGAGCAGTACTTC
few	TRBJ1-6	TRBV15	-	15	CATSRDLGVGSPLHF	TGTGCCACCAGCAGAGATTTAGGGGTCGGTTCACCCCTCCACTTT
few	TRBJ2-3	TRBV5-4	-	16	CASSLGGDPTTDTQYF	TGTGCCAGCAGCTTGGGGGGGGACCCAACCACAGATACGCAGTATTTT
-	TRBJ2-3	TRBV13	TRBD2	15	CASSSPGTSPRTQYF	TGTGCCAGCAGCTCCCCCGGGACTAGCCCTCGTACGCAGTATTTT
-	TRBJ2-7	TRBV7-2	TRBD1	14	CASSIPGQSYEQNF	TGTGCCAGCAGCATACCGGGACAGTCCTACGAGCAGAACTTC
few	TRBJ1-5	TRBV28	TRBD1	14	CASRSLTGNQPQHF	TGTGCCAGCAGATCTTTGACAGGGAATCAGCCCCAGCATTTT
few	TRBJ2-5	TRBV4-3	-	14	CASSQVAGQETQYF	TGCGCCAGCAGCCAAGTTGCAGGACAGGAGACCCAGTACTTC
-	TRBJ2-1	TRBV12-3/TRBV12-4	-	13	CASSFGRYNEQFF	TGTGCCAGCAGTTTTGGGCGCTACAATGAGCAGTTCTTC